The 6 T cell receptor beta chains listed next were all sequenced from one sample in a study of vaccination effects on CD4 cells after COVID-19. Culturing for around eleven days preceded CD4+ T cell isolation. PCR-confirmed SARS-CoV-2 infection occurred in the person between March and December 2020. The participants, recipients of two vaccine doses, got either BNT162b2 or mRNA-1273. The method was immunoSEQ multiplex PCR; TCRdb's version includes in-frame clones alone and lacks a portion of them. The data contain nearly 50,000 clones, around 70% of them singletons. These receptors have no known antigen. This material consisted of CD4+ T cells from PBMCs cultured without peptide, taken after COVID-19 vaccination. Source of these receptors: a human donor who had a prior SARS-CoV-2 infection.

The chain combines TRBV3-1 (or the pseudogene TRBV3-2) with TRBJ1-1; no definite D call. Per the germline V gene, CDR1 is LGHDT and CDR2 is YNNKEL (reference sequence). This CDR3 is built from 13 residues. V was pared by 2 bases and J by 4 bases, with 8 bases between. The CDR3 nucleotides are TGTGCCAGCAGCCAAAGGACCATCACTGAAGCTTTCTTT. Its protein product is CASSQRTITEAFF.

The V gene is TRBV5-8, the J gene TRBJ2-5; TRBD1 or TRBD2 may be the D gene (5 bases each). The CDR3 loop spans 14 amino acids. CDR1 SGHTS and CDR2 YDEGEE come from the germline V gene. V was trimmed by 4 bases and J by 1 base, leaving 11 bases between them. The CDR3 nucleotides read TGTGCCAGCAGCCTGGGACGGAGCCAAGAGACCCAGTACTTC. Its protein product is CASSLGRSQETQYF.

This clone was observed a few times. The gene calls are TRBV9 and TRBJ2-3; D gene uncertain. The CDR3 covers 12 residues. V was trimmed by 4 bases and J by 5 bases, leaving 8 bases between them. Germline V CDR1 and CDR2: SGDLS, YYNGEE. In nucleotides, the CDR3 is TGTGCCAGCAGCCTCCAGCAAGATACGCAGTATTTT. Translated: CASSLQQDTQYF.

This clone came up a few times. For the CDR3, the DNA is TGTGCCAGCAGCGTATCGGTTGGGGGGGAGCAGTACTTC. The encoded protein is CASSVSVGGEQYF. The chain recombines TRBV9 with TRBJ2-7; possibly TRBD2 for D (6 bases). The V end lost 1 base, the J end lost 7 bases, and 12 bases lay between the germline ends. In germline, CDR1 is SGDLS, CDR2 YYNGEE. The CDR3 extends over 13 amino acids.

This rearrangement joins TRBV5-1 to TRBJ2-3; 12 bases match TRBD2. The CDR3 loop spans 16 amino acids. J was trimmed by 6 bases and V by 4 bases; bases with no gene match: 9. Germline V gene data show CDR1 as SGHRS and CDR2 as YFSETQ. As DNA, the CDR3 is TGCGCCAGCAGCCCCCTGACCCTAGCGGGAGGGGATACGCAGTATTTT. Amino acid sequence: CASSPLTLAGGDTQYF. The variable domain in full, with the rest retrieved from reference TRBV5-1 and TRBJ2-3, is KAGVTQTPRYLIKTRGQQVTLSCSPISGHRSVSWYQQTPGQGLQFLFEYFSETQRNKGNFPGRFSGRQFSNSRSEMNVSTLELGDSALYLCASSPLTLAGGDTQYFGPGTRLTVL.

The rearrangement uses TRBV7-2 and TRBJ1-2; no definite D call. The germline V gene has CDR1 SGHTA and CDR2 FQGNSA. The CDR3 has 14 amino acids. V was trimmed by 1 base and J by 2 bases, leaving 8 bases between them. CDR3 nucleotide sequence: TGTGCCAGCAGCTTAGGCCCGGTGAACTATGGCTACACCTTC. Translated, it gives CASSLGPVNYGYTF. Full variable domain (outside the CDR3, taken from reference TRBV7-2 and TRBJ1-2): GAGVSQSPSNKVTEKGKDVELRCDPISGHTALYWYRQSLGQGLEFLIYFQGNSAPDKSGLPSDRFSAERTGGSVSTLTIQRTQQEDSAVYLCASSLGPVNYGYTFGSGTRLTVV.